This TCR beta chain was sequenced during a study of blood T cell repertoires in COVID-19. About the study: Nucleic acid was either cDNA or gDNA, and it came from T cells, B-cell-depleted T cells, or PBMCs.

The CDR3 sequence is 14 residues long. Germline CDR1 is SNHLY and CDR2 is FYNNEI. V lost 1 base and J lost 7; bases outside the gene matches: 2. Sequenced by immunoSEQ multiplex PCR; TCRdb stores in-frame clones only, minus some. The sample consists of around 100,000 clones, 85% of them appearing once. The V call is TRBV2, the J call TRBJ2-1, with 9 bases that match TRBD1. The sequencing sample was made of peripheral blood. The source of this sequence is a man between 50 and 59 years old with active or convalescent COVID-19. CDR3 sequence (DNA): TGTGCCAGCAGTGAAGACAGGGGGCAGAATGAGCAGTTCTTC. Encoded protein: CASSEDRGQNEQFF.